This T cell receptor beta chain was sequenced for a study of T cell repertoires in cytomegalovirus infection. With 5 bases removed from V and 4 bases from J, the gap between germline ends came to 17 bases. The germline gives CDR1 SQVTM, CDR2 ANQGSEA. The length of the CDR3 is 14 residues. This clonotype was recorded many times. TCRdb passed the reads through MiXCR, listing each CDR3 protein once. The sample consists of about 76,000 distinct CDR3 sequences, more than 3% of them appearing once. Sequenced material: PBMCs. The source of this sequence is a human donor in good health (CMV status not recorded). Some clones in this sample may be carry-over from other donors' samples. This chain connects TRBV29-1 to TRBJ2-5; D gene uncertain. CDR3 residues: CSVRDTDGPETQYF. CDR3 DNA: TGCAGCGTTCGAGATACGGACGGACCAGAGACCCAGTACTTC.